The 28 T cell receptor beta chains given below trace back to one sample, sequenced in a study of blood T cell repertoires in COVID-19. The method was immunoSEQ multiplex PCR; TCRdb's version includes in-frame clones alone and lacks a portion of them. The profile shows 100,000 to 150,000 clones, roughly 80% of them singletons. The sample comprised peripheral blood. These receptors all stem from a woman older than 75 with acute or convalescent COVID-19.

Concerning this clone: At one end the junction does not follow the germline gene, possibly because of a read error. Here the CDR3 reads CVSSGTGELDSPLHF. DNA for the CDR3: TGTGTCAGCAGCGGGACAGGGGAACTTGATTCACCCCTCCACTTT. The J gene is TRBJ1-6, the V gene TRBV9; 10 bases line up with TRBD1. Germline values: CDR1 SGDLS, CDR2 YYNGEE. The CDR3 spans 15 residues. The whole variable domain, remainder taken from reference TRBV9 and TRBJ1-6, is DSGVTQTPKHLITATGQRVTLRCSPRSGDLSVYWYQQSLDQGLQFLIQYYNGEERAKGNILERFSAQQFPDLHSELNLSSLELGDSALYFCVSSGTGELDSPLHFGNGTRLTVT.

The chain joins TRBV7-2 to TRBJ1-2; tentatively, D is TRBD1 (5 bases). The CDR3 length is 16 residues. V gave up 0 bases and J gave up 8 bases, with 19 bases separating them. Germline V gene sequence: CDR1 SGHTA, CDR2 FQGNSA. Written as DNA, the CDR3 is TGTGCCAGCAGCTTAGCCCAGTCGGGGGGTCGGGGCGGCTACACCTTC. Translating gives CASSLAQSGGRGGYTF.

The chain links TRBV5-6 to TRBJ1-6; D call uncertain. Looked up from germline, CDR1 is SGHDT and CDR2 is YYEEEE. The V end was cut by 4 bases, the J end by 7 bases, with 12 bases between. The CDR3 has 14 amino acids. The CDR3 sequence: CASSTGRTNSPLHF. CDR3 DNA sequence: TGTGCCAGCAGCACGGGGAGGACCAATTCACCCCTCCACTTT.

This sequence joins TRBV5-1 and TRBJ1-1; 7 bases are a match to TRBD1. After removal of 4 bases from V and 5 bases from J, the junction contained 8 bases not matched to a gene. The CDR3 spans 14 residues. The germline V gene encodes CDR1 SGHRS and CDR2 YFSETQ. The CDR3: CASSGGTAGTEAFF. DNA of the CDR3: TGCGCCAGCAGCGGAGGGACAGCCGGGACTGAAGCTTTCTTT. Together with reference TRBV5-1 and TRBJ1-1, the CDR3 gives the full variable domain: KAGVTQTPRYLIKTRGQQVTLSCSPISGHRSVSWYQQTPGQGLQFLFEYFSETQRNKGNFPGRFSGRQFSNSRSEMNVSTLELGDSALYLCASSGGTAGTEAFFGQGTRLTVV.

The chain has TRBV19 and TRBJ1-6, with D possibly matching TRBD1 (5 bases). Trimming cost V 5 bases and J 8 bases, with 10 bases left between them. The germline gives CDR1 LNHDA, CDR2 SQIVND (reference sequence). This CDR3 contains 13 residues. CDR3: CASSARDYSPLHF. The CDR3 DNA sequence: TGTGCCAGTAGTGCGAGGGACTATTCACCCCTCCACTTT.

The rearrangement links TRBV21-1 to TRBJ2-2; the table's TRBD2 call for D was not verified on the DNA. TRBV21-1 is a pseudogene segment. The CDR3 sequence is 17 residues long. The CDR3 region is CASSKEAGGPRTGELFF. CDR3 DNA: TGTGCCAGCAGCAAGGAGGCGGGAGGGCCGCGGACCGGGGAGCTGTTTTTT.

This rearrangement joins TRBV2 to TRBJ2-2, with TRBD2 matching 7 bases. CDR1 is SNHLY, CDR2 FYNNEI, per germline. The CDR3 extends over 15 amino acids. V was pared by 5 bases and J by 3 bases, with 6 bases of the junction left unmatched. DNA for the CDR3: TGTGCCAGCAGTAGACTAGCCGCGGACACCGGGGAGCTGTTTTTT. It is translated as CASSRLAADTGELFF.

V is TRBV7-2 and J is TRBJ2-3; the match to TRBD2 covers 7 bases. Germline CDR1 SGHTA, CDR2 FQGNSA. This CDR3 is built from 16 residues. V shed 1 base, J shed 2 bases, and the junction held 6 bases outside the gene matches. Here the CDR3 DNA reads TGTGCCAGCAGCTTAGGGGCTAGCGGAACCACAGATACGCAGTATTTT. Encoded protein: CASSLGASGTTDTQYF.

V and J are TRBV6-4 and TRBJ2-2; the D is unclear. The V end lost 5 bases, the J end lost 1 base, and 8 bases lay between the germline ends. Germline CDR1 is MRHNA and CDR2 is SNTAGT. This CDR3 region has 14 residues. CDR3 DNA: TGTGCCAGCAGTTCTACAGTGAACACCGGGGAGCTGTTTTTT. As protein: CASSSTVNTGELFF.

The genes are TRBV5-8 and TRBJ2-2; 9 positions match TRBD1. CDR1 is SGHTS, CDR2 YDEGEE, per germline. The V gene end was trimmed by 2 bases and the J gene end by 4 bases; junction bases not matched to a gene: 9. The CDR3 has 17 residues. The CDR3, as DNA: TGTGCCAGCAGCTTACTTGGGACAGGGTTTTTCACCGGGGAGCTGTTTTTT. This gives the protein CASSLLGTGFFTGELFF.

The rearrangement uses TRBV3-1 (or the pseudogene TRBV3-2) and TRBJ2-2, with D unclear. The CDR3 sequence is 12 residues long. Trimming cost V 3 bases and J 5 bases, with 4 bases left between them. Germline V gives CDR1 LGHDT, CDR2 YNNKEL (reference sequence). The CDR3 region has the DNA TGTGCCAGCAGCCAGTTAACCGGGGAGCTGTTTTTT. As protein: CASSQLTGELFF.

This chain connects TRBV7-2 to TRBJ2-7; D unclear. The V gene lost 1 base and the J gene lost 3 bases, with 7 bases spanning the gap. CDR1 and CDR2 (germline): SGHTA, FQGNSA. The CDR3 totals 13 residues. The CDR3 is CASSLGLHYEQYF. CDR3 sequence (DNA): TGTGCCAGCAGCTTAGGACTTCACTACGAGCAGTACTTC.

The chain joins TRBV20-1 to TRBJ1-2; D perhaps matches TRBD1 (5 bases). V shed 3 bases and J shed 8 bases, with 10 bases lying between them. This CDR3 contains 11 residues. Germline V gene sequence: CDR1 DFQATT, CDR2 SNEGSKA (reference sequence). The DNA for the CDR3 is TGCAGTGCTAGGTCGGGGGGAGGCTACACCTTC. This encodes CSARSGGGYTF.

The chain employs TRBV7-2 and TRBJ2-3, with 11 nucleotides matching TRBD2. Germline CDR1 reads SGHTA; CDR2 reads FQGNSA. V shed 5 bases and J 5 bases; nucleotides not matched to a gene: 3. CDR3 length: 14 residues. CDR3 DNA: TGTGCCAGCAGCCTGGGACTAGCGGTAGATACGCAGTATTTT. This translates into CASSLGLAVDTQYF. Full variable domain (outside the CDR3, taken from reference TRBV7-2 and TRBJ2-3): GAGVSQSPSNKVTEKGKDVELRCDPISGHTALYWYRQSLGQGLEFLIYFQGNSAPDKSGLPSDRFSAERTGGSVSTLTIQRTQQEDSAVYLCASSLGLAVDTQYFGPGTRLTVL.

The rearrangement links TRBV5-1 to TRBJ2-2; 7 bases match TRBD1. The J segment lost 0 bases and the V segment lost 2 bases, leaving 4 bases of the junction unmatched. The length of the CDR3 is 16 residues. Germline CDR1 and CDR2: SGHRS and YFSETQ. CDR3 loop: CASSFGDRTNTGELFF. The CDR3 DNA reads TGCGCCAGCAGCTTTGGGGACAGAACGAACACCGGGGAGCTGTTTTTT.

The chain combines TRBV7-2 with TRBJ1-2; 8 bases are shared with TRBD1. The CDR3 has 17 amino acids. CDR1 and CDR2 from the germline V gene are SGHTA and FQGNSA. Trimming cost V 5 bases and J 0 bases; bases outside gene matches: 11. The CDR3 region has the DNA TGTGCCAGCAGCCCAGGGACAGGCCGGAGGGCTAACTATGGCTACACCTTC. Residues: CASSPGTGRRANYGYTF. The variable domain in full, completed from reference TRBV7-2 and TRBJ1-2, reads GAGVSQSPSNKVTEKGKDVELRCDPISGHTALYWYRQSLGQGLEFLIYFQGNSAPDKSGLPSDRFSAERTGGSVSTLTIQRTQQEDSAVYLCASSPGTGRRANYGYTFGSGTRLTVV.

V gene TRBV3-1 (or the pseudogene TRBV3-2) combines with J gene TRBJ1-2; tentatively, D is TRBD1 (6 bases). CDR1 is LGHDT and CDR2 is YNNKEL in the germline V gene (reference sequence). The V and J ends lost 0 bases and 4 bases respectively, with 9 bases between them. The CDR3 is 14 amino acids. CDR3 protein: CASSQDNRVYGYTF. CDR3 nucleotide sequence: TGTGCCAGCAGCCAAGATAACAGGGTCTATGGCTACACCTTC.

V and J are TRBV7-2 and TRBJ2-4; 7 nucleotides agree with TRBD1. J was trimmed by 8 bases and V by 1 base; bases with no gene match: 8. This CDR3 has 15 amino acids. Germline V lookup: CDR1 SGHTA, CDR2 FQGNSA. The CDR3 bases are TGTGCCAGCAGCTTAGGACGATCAGGGGGTTACATTCAGTACTTC. The encoded protein is CASSLGRSGGYIQYF.

This sequence joins TRBV9 and TRBJ1-1; D is perhaps TRBD1 (5 bases). The CDR3 length is 15 residues. Germline assignment: CDR1 SGDLS and CDR2 YYNGEE. V lost 2 bases and J lost 2, with 13 bases in between. Written as DNA, the CDR3 is TGTGCCAGCAGCGTCACGGGGGGGAAAAACACTGAAGCTTTCTTT. It encodes CASSVTGGKNTEAFF. The full variable domain, in which reference TRBV9 and TRBJ1-1 provide the parts outside the CDR3, is DSGVTQTPKHLITATGQRVTLRCSPRSGDLSVYWYQQSLDQGLQFLIQYYNGEERAKGNILERFSAQQFPDLHSELNLSSLELGDSALYFCASSVTGGKNTEAFFGQGTRLTVV.

The V call is TRBV18, the J call TRBJ2-4; 8 bases align to TRBD1. J gave up 5 bases and V 3 bases, and 6 bases lay outside the gene matches. CDR3 length: 15 residues. The V gene's germline CDR1 is KGHSH and CDR2 LQKENI. The DNA of the CDR3 is TGTGCCAGCTCACCGAGGACAGGGTGGGAAAACATTCAGTACTTC. It encodes CASSPRTGWENIQYF.

This chain connects TRBV9 to TRBJ2-1; TRBD2 agrees at 8 bases. Germline V CDR1 and CDR2: SGDLS, YYNGEE. The CDR3 has 15 amino acids. After removal of 0 bases from V and 6 bases from J, the junction contained 5 bases not matched to a gene. The CDR3 is CASSVVSGISNEQFF. The DNA for the CDR3 is TGTGCCAGCAGCGTAGTTAGCGGGATAAGCAATGAGCAGTTCTTC. Full variable domain (remainder filled in from reference TRBV9 and TRBJ2-1): DSGVTQTPKHLITATGQRVTLRCSPRSGDLSVYWYQQSLDQGLQFLIQYYNGEERAKGNILERFSAQQFPDLHSELNLSSLELGDSALYFCASSVVSGISNEQFFGPGTRLTVL.

In this sample, this clone turned up once. V is TRBV6-5 and J is TRBJ1-2, with a tentative D call TRBD1 (6 bases). Germline CDR1 reads MNHEY; CDR2 reads SVGAGI. V lost 6 bases, J lost 8 bases, and 19 bases lay in between. The CDR3 covers 14 residues. The CDR3, as DNA: TGTGCCAGCAGACAACCGAACAGGGACGGAGGCTACACCTTC. This codes for CASRQPNRDGGYTF.

J is TRBJ2-7 and V is TRBV7-2; D is perhaps TRBD1 (6 bases). Between the trimmed V and J ends, which lost 1 base and 10 bases, there was a span of 14 bases. Germline loops: CDR1 SGHTA, CDR2 FQGNSA. CDR3 length equals 13 residues. CDR3 coding DNA: TGTGCCAGCAGCTTAGTGGGGGCGATAGTTCAGTACTTC. Protein: CASSLVGAIVQYF. Based on the CDR3 plus reference TRBV7-2 and TRBJ2-7, the full variable domain is GAGVSQSPSNKVTEKGKDVELRCDPISGHTALYWYRQSLGQGLEFLIYFQGNSAPDKSGLPSDRFSAERTGGSVSTLTIQRTQQEDSAVYLCASSLVGAIVQYFGPGTRLTVT.

The chain carries TRBV19 and TRBJ1-1; no definite D call. From germline, CDR1 is LNHDA and CDR2 SQIVND (reference sequence). V was pared by 7 bases and J by 3 bases, with 15 bases between. The CDR3 covers 14 residues. The CDR3 is CASKERVTDTEAFF. Written as DNA, the CDR3 is TGTGCCAGTAAAGAGAGGGTAACTGACACTGAAGCTTTCTTT. The full variable domain, its missing parts supplied by reference TRBV19 and TRBJ1-1, is DGGITQSPKYLFRKEGQNVTLSCEQNLNHDAMYWYRQDPGQGLRLIYYSQIVNDFQKGDIAEGYSVSREKKESFPLTVTSAQKNPTAFYLCASKERVTDTEAFFGQGTRLTVV.

The V call is TRBV5-6, the J call TRBJ2-1; 11 bases match TRBD2. Germline CDR1 reads SGHDT; CDR2 reads YYEEEE. Trimming cost V 0 bases and J 0 bases; bases outside gene matches: 8. This CDR3 comprises 19 residues. In DNA, the CDR3 is TGTGCCAGCAGCTTGGTGCTAGCGGGGGGCCCAAGCTCCTACAATGAGCAGTTCTTC. It codes for CASSLVLAGGPSSYNEQFF.

The chain uses TRBV29-1 and TRBJ1-4; 7 bases agree with TRBD1. Germline CDR1 reads SQVTM; CDR2 reads ANQGSEA. With V trimmed by 4 bases and J by 1 base, 3 bases remained unmatched. The CDR3 contains 14 residues. CDR3 sequence: CSVAGDRTNEKLFF. CDR3 nucleotides: TGCAGCGTTGCGGGGGACAGAACTAATGAAAAACTGTTTTTT.

The chain joins TRBV7-9 to TRBJ2-1, with 10 bases that match TRBD2. The CDR3 loop spans 15 amino acids. After removal of 6 bases from V and 6 bases from J, the junction contained 8 bases not matched to a gene. Germline CDR1 SEHNR, CDR2 FQNEAQ (reference sequence). CDR3 region: CASRLPGLATNEQFF. CDR3 in DNA: TGTGCCAGCAGGCTTCCGGGACTAGCGACCAATGAGCAGTTCTTC.

The chain uses TRBV29-1 and TRBJ1-2; 9 bases fit TRBD1. This CDR3 contains 13 residues. J gave up 6 bases and V 4 bases, and 6 bases lay outside the gene matches. Germline CDR1 and CDR2: SQVTM and ANQGSEA. This chain's CDR3 is CSVGMGQGDGYTF. CDR3 nucleotides: TGCAGCGTTGGTATGGGACAGGGAGATGGCTACACCTTC.